Listed here is a single TCR beta chain. Its antigen is unknown. A much larger clone lies one base from this, so it may be a read error. From a lookup of the germline V gene, CDR1 and CDR2 are MNHEY and SVGEGT. From the cysteine through the phenylalanine, the CDR3 covers 15 amino acids. CDR3 DNA only is kept here, 45 bases in frame from base 1. Data came from an Illumina HiSeq 2000. Multiplex PCR amplification was used to generate the TCR beta chain libraries. The amplified TCR beta chain products were analyzed by high-throughput sequencing. The public reads were reanalyzed by TCRdb: fastp trimming at Q25, MiXCR alignment, in-frame beta chains only. Every entry covers one CDR3 protein and lists the most common genes and DNA from its rows. A total of approximately 180,000 distinct CDR3 sequences appear in this sample, about 30% of them only once. The ten largest clonotypes hold more than 3.5% of the sample.

The data originate from a study of breast tumors, draining lymph nodes, adjacent tissues (dated by TCRdb to the mid-2010s). Describing the broader study: Breast cancer patients provided tumor, adjacent nontumor tissue and axillary lymph nodes, and the study compared the TCR beta repertoires across these three sources. The study aimed to assess the relationships and possible T-cell exchange between tumor, surrounding tissue and draining lymph node repertoires in human breast cancer.

The lymph node samples were taken from the axillary draining lymph nodes of breast cancer patients. Broader findings and caveats from the paper: The conclusion that tumor T cells originate in lymph nodes was presented as consistent with a hypothesis rather than as directly demonstrated. Tumor and nontumor tissue repertoires were found to be significantly more similar in luminal-like than in basal-like breast cancer. A scenario in which most tumor T cells derive from the lymph node and then expand within tumor tissue was judged to be consistent with the data. T-cell repertoire diversity in tumors was found to be lower than in lymph nodes but higher than in nontumor tissue, and preferential V and J gene usage was observed.

Sequenced input: axillary lymph node tissue. The TCR originated in a female donor with breast cancer. Some clones in this sample may be carry-over from other donors' samples. In this chain, TRBV6-2 or TRBV6-3 is recombined with TRBJ2-1, with the D gene too uncertain to name. The DNA reads TGTCCCAGCAGGCACGGATCCCCGAACCTCAATGAGCAGTTCTTC. This sequence encodes CPSRHGSPNLNEQFF.